The sequence of this TCR beta chain was determined in a study of shared clonotypes between healthy human individuals. Memory CD4+ cells were the fraction left after CD45RA+ naive selection. CDR3 length equals 12 residues. Germline CDR1 and CDR2: SGDLS and YYNGEE. Trimming pared 0 bases from V and 7 bases from J, leaving 4 bases between. This clone was recorded only once. The assay was run at deep level. The method was immunoSEQ multiplex PCR; TCRdb's version includes in-frame clones alone and lacks a portion of them. Of roughly 2 million clones detected, about 94% appear once; the ten largest clones hold approximately 0.13%.

The clonotype comes from a man younger than 35 in good health. The sequencing input was naive CD4+ T cells sorted from blood. Documented subset: CD45RA+ positively selected. The chain is built from TRBV9 and TRBJ2-2; D gene unclear. CDR3 nucleotide sequence: TGTGCCAGCAGCGTAGCAGTCGGGGAGCTGTTTTTT. Amino acid sequence: CASSVAVGELFF.